The next 2 T cell receptor beta chains were all read from a single sample in a study of cytomegalovirus exposure and HLA in healthy donors. Primers for the PCR totalled 60 Vbeta and 13 Jbeta. Here immunoSEQ multiplex PCR was the method, and the copy in TCRdb shows in-frame clones only, minus some. The sample has 170,000 or so clones; just over 75% are singletons. Sample: PBMCs. The receptors stem from a woman aged 30 to 39 in good health and CMV-seropositive.

In this sample, this clone turned up a few times. This rearrangement joins TRBV28 to TRBJ1-4; D remains unclear. CDR3 length: 12 amino acids. V was shortened by 3 bases and J by 6 bases, with 5 bases between the two germline ends. In germline, CDR1 is MDHEN, CDR2 SYDVKM. The CDR3 coding sequence is TGTGCCAGCAGTTTCCCCGATGAAAAACTGTTTTTT. The encoded protein is CASSFPDEKLFF. The full variable domain, its missing parts supplied by reference TRBV28 and TRBJ1-4, is DVKVTQSSRYLVKRTGEKVFLECVQDMDHENMFWYRQDPGLGLRLIYFSYDVKMKEKGDIPEGYSVSREKKERFSLILESASTNQTSMYLCASSFPDEKLFFGSGTQLSVL.

The V and J genes are TRBV15 and TRBJ2-3; 12 bases map to TRBD2. Germline loops: CDR1 LNHNV, CDR2 YYDKDF (reference sequence). CDR3 size: 19 residues. The V gene end was trimmed by 0 bases and the J gene end by 0 bases; junction bases not matched to a gene: 7. CDR3 sequence: CATSRDLAGLAGSTDTQYF. The CDR3 nucleotides read TGTGCCACCAGCAGAGATCTTGCCGGACTAGCGGGGAGCACAGATACGCAGTATTTT.